This T cell receptor (beta chain) is from a study of blood T cell repertoires in COVID-19. For the study at large: Samples came from the United States, Italy and Spain, spanning acute and convalescent COVID-19. Nucleic acid was either cDNA or gDNA, and it came from T cells, B-cell-depleted T cells, or PBMCs.

The germline V gene encodes CDR1 WSHSY and CDR2 SAAADI. The V and J ends lost 8 bases and 4 bases respectively, with 12 bases between them. The CDR3 consists of 13 residues. As handled by the study authors: Nucleated cell counts were estimated from reference gene primer amplification. Method: immunoSEQ multiplex PCR; TCRdb's copy keeps in-frame clones and lacks some. That table furnishes V, J and clone size, whereas the DNA furnished D and trimming. The data hold more than 14,000 clones, with approximately 92% observed a single time. The material sequenced was peripheral blood. This sequence was found in a human donor with active COVID-19. The donor label of this sample is uncertain. The chain carries TRBV10-2 and TRBJ1-5, with D maybe TRBD1 (5 bases). This chain's CDR3 is CASPGRVNQPQHF. The DNA for the CDR3 is TGCGCCAGCCCGGGCAGGGTGAATCAGCCCCAGCATTTT.